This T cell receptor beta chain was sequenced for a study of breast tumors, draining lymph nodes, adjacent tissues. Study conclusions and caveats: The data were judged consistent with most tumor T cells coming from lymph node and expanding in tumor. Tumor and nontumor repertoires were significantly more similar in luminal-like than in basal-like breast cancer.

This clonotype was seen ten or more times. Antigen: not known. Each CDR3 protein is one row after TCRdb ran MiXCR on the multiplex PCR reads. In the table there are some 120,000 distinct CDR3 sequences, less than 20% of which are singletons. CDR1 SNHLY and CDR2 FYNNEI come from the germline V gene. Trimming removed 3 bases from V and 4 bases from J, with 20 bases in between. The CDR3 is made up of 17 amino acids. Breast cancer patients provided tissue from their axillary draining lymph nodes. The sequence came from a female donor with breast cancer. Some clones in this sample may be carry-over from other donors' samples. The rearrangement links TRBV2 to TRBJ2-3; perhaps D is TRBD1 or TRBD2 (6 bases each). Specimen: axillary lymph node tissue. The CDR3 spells CASSERSRGRGPDTQYF. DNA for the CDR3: TGTGCCAGCAGTGAGAGGTCCCGGGGGCGCGGCCCAGATACGCAGTATTTT.